This entry features one T cell receptor (beta chain) sequence. Sequencing was done on patients that had shown CD8+CD57+ cell expansion by flow cytometry. This sample was taken from a study of CD8+CD57+ T cells in acquired aplastic anemia. Genomic DNA constituted the template upon which TCR beta VDJ and CDR3 profiling was performed. From the reads, TCRdb called clonotypes with MiXCR, one entry per CDR3 protein. The sample carries a few hundred thousand distinct CDR3 sequences, under 65% recorded once. Source material: sorted CD4+, CD8+, or CD8+CD57+ T cells (not recorded which) from PBMCs. The TCR originated in a human donor with aplastic anemia.

The CDR3 DNA follows: TGTGCCAGCAGTTTATCGGTGGGGAACGGACTCTATGGCTACACCTTC. Translation: CASSLSVGNGLYGYTF. This chain links TRBV27 with TRBJ1-2; D is unclear. The CDR3 covers 16 residues. Trimming removed 0 bases at V and 4 bases at J, with 15 bases between. Germline values: CDR1 MNHEY, CDR2 SMNVEV (reference sequence).